Below, 8 T cell receptor beta chains from the same sample are listed, as sequenced in a study of early T cells in non-severe SARS-CoV-2 infection. TCRdb used MiXCR to reprocess the 5' RACE reads, holding one entry per CDR3 protein. The sample records fewer than 100,000 distinct CDR3 sequences, around 10% being singletons. Sequencing used whole blood. The receptors originated from an adult who was a healthcare worker with PCR-confirmed SARS-CoV-2 infection or an uninfected control (not recorded which).

This clonotype was observed many times. The chain recombines TRBV6-2 or TRBV6-3 with TRBJ2-7; possible D gene TRBD2, 5 bases. Germline V gene data show CDR1 as MNHEY and CDR2 as SVGEGT. Trimming pared 2 bases from V and 4 bases from J, leaving 12 bases between. This CDR3 has 14 amino acids. CDR3: CASSYGREGYEQYF. The CDR3 region has the DNA TGTGCCAGCAGTTACGGCCGGGAAGGGTACGAGCAGTACTTC.

The sample holds many counts of this clonotype. The rearrangement joins TRBV24-1 to TRBJ2-1, with 9 bases lining up with TRBD2. Germline V lookup: CDR1 KGHDR, CDR2 SFDVKD. V dropped 2 bases and J dropped 3; count of bases not matched to a gene: 7. The CDR3 totals 17 residues. CDR3 nucleotide sequence: TGTGCCACCAGTGATTCCAGCGGGGGGCAGGTCTACAATGAGCAGTTCTTC. It codes for CATSDSSGGQVYNEQFF.

For the CDR3, the DNA is TGTGCCAGCAGCCCGGCCGGGACGCAAAATGGGCAGCCCCAGCATTTT. This translates into CASSPAGTQNGQPQHF. The chain combines TRBV7-2 with TRBJ1-5; possibly TRBD1 for D (5 bases). Trimming removed 5 bases from V and 7 bases from J, with 21 bases in between. The CDR3 loop spans 16 amino acids. The V gene's germline CDR1 is SGHTA and CDR2 FQGNSA.

This clonotype was seen more than once but under ten times. This chain uses TRBV20-1 with TRBJ1-4; D perhaps matches TRBD1 (5 bases). This CDR3 is 12 amino acids long. Deletions cut 3 bases from V and 8 bases from J, with 10 bases between. Germline CDR1 reads DFQATT; CDR2 reads SNEGSKA (reference sequence). The CDR3 here is CSASGTGEKLFF. The CDR3 nucleotides are TGCAGTGCTAGCGGGACGGGGGAAAAACTGTTTTTT.

The rearrangement links TRBV4-1 to TRBJ2-1, with 8 bases fitting TRBD2. CDR1 and CDR2 (germline): MGHRA, YSYEKL. The J segment lost 7 bases and the V segment lost 2 bases, leaving 7 bases of the junction unmatched. CDR3 size: 15 residues. CDR3 amino acids: CASSQSGGRRNEQFF. The DNA of the CDR3 is TGCGCCAGCAGCCAAAGCGGGGGCCGCCGGAATGAGCAGTTCTTC.

CDR3 sequence: CASSLSAHTEAFF. The DNA of the CDR3 is TGTGCCAGCAGCTTGAGCGCTCACACTGAAGCTTTCTTT. This chain links TRBV5-5 with TRBJ1-1, with no clear D. CDR1 is SGHKS and CDR2 is YYEKEE in the germline V gene (reference sequence). This CDR3 is 13 amino acids long. Trimming removed 1 base at V and 3 bases at J, with 7 bases between.

This clonotype was counted only a few times. The CDR3 DNA reads as TGTGCCAGCAGTTCAGAACAGGGGGCCAACACCGGGGAGCTGTTTTTT. Amino acids: CASSSEQGANTGELFF. This chain connects TRBV12-3 or TRBV12-4 to TRBJ2-2; 9 bases agree with TRBD1. The CDR3 has 16 residues. V lost 4 bases to trimming and J lost 2 bases; unmatched junction nucleotides: 5.

This clonotype was seen many times. The chain combines TRBV5-1 with TRBJ2-7, with 7 bases identical to TRBD1. Germline loops: CDR1 SGHRS, CDR2 YFSETQ. Germline trimming cut 0 bases from V and 3 bases from J; bases unmatched to any gene: 6. The CDR3 runs 15 residues. The CDR3: CASSLEGTVVYEQYF. CDR3 coding DNA: TGCGCCAGCAGCTTGGAAGGGACAGTAGTCTACGAGCAGTACTTC.